Listed below are T cell receptor beta chains from one sample, sequenced in a study of CD8 T cells in Susac syndrome. TCRdb itself ran the immunoSEQ multiplex PCR reads through MiXCR, one entry per CDR3 protein. Here the sample spans about 130,000 distinct CDR3 sequences, around 94% being singletons. Sequenced sample: CD4+ T cells from PBMCs. Every receptor here comes from a human donor in good health. Each CDR3 is given without its conserved first and last residue. Each record gives: J gene, V gene, CDR3 length, CDR3 protein.

TRBJ2-2,TRBV14,12,ASSQDGRTGELF
TRBJ1-5,TRBV30,11,AWNGRAGQPQH
TRBJ1-2,TRBV4-1,15,ASTEAPTRTGFNGYT
TRBJ2-6,TRBV18,13,ASSPQESGANVLT
TRBJ2-3,TRBV6-1,14,ASRTSGIGGTDTQY
TRBJ2-3,TRBV7-2,14,ASSPEMTGPFNTQY
TRBJ2-7,TRBV5-6,12,ASSLARGTYEQY
TRBJ2-7,TRBV20-1,11,SAPGIRGDEQY
TRBJ2-6,TRBV3-1,14,ASSPKRSSGANVLT
TRBJ2-3,TRBV18,13,ASSSGHSSTDTQY
TRBJ1-1,TRBV6-5,13,ASSLTGPLNTEAF
TRBJ2-1,TRBV3-1,13,ASSLLAGASNEQF
TRBJ2-3,TRBV20-1,13,SALPGEGRLGTQY
TRBJ2-2,TRBV20-1,10,SARQASGELF
TRBJ1-1,TRBV19,14,ASSAWTPSKDTEAF
TRBJ2-1,TRBV12-3/TRBV12-4,13,ASSPRGISYNEQF
TRBJ2-5,TRBV20-1,12,SASRDSLGETQY
TRBJ2-3,TRBV5-1,15,ASSLARGASGTDTQY
TRBJ2-7,TRBV11-2,13,ASSLAGGEGDEQY
TRBJ2-5,TRBV10-3,11,AILARQGETQY
TRBJ1-2,TRBV12-3/TRBV12-4,13,ASTLRGSTFYGYT
TRBJ1-5,TRBV20-1,15,SATKLDRGQADQPQH
TRBJ2-3,TRBV29-1,13,SVEVAGAGAGTQY
TRBJ2-1,TRBV20-1,12,SASGSSSYNEQF
TRBJ2-5,TRBV7-2,15,ASSLGPSGRAGETQY
TRBJ1-2,TRBV3-1,13,ASSQVLDDRYGYT
TRBJ1-5,TRBV10-3,13,AISERQVGDQPQH
TRBJ1-4,TRBV2,12,ASSPRPTNEKLF
TRBJ2-1,TRBV4-1,18,ASSQDPLGLAGGSYNEQF
TRBJ2-1,TRBV7-2,14,ASSLKGKVLYNEQF
TRBJ1-4,TRBV7-9,13,ASSLVGDIREKLF
TRBJ2-7,TRBV2,13,ASSELAGGPPEQY
TRBJ2-1,TRBV6-2/TRBV6-3,12,ASSTRLADNEQF
TRBJ1-4,TRBV7-9,12,ASSFAAVREKLF
TRBJ2-7,TRBV2,13,ASQARPLSTYEQY
TRBJ1-4,TRBV7-9,12,ASSSYRDDEKLF
TRBJ1-2,TRBV11-2,11,ASSLDDRYGYT
TRBJ1-2,TRBV20-1,11,SARGDSNYGYT
TRBJ2-1,TRBV20-1,12,SAMTSGRDNEQF
TRBJ2-1,TRBV5-6,12,ASSLVEKNNEQF
TRBJ1-5,TRBV18,11,ASSPLSSEPQH